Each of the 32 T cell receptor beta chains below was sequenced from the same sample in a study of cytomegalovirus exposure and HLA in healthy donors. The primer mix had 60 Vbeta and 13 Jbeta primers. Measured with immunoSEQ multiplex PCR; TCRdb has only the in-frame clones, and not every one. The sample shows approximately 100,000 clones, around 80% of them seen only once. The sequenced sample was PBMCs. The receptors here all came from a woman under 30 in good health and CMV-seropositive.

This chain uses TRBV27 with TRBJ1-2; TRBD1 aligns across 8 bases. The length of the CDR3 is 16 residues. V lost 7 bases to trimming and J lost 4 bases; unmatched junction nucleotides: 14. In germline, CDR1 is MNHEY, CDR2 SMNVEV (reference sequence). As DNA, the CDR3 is TGTGCCAGCACCGCTACGCCCAGGGGGCGCATCTATGGCTACACCTTC. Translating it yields CASTATPRGRIYGYTF.

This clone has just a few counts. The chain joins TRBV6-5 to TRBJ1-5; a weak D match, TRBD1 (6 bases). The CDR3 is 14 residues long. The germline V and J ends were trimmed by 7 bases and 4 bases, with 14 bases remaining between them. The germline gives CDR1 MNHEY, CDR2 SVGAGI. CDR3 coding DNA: TGTGCCAGCAAACATCCAGGGGCAAATCAGCCCCAGCATTTT. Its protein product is CASKHPGANQPQHF.

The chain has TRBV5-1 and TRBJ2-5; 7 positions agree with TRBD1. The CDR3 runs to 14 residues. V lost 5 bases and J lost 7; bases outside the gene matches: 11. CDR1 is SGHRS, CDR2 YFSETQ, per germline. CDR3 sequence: CASSQGTVEGTQYF. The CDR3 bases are TGCGCCAGCAGTCAGGGGACAGTAGAGGGGACCCAGTACTTC. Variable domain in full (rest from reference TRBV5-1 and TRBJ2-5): KAGVTQTPRYLIKTRGQQVTLSCSPISGHRSVSWYQQTPGQGLQFLFEYFSETQRNKGNFPGRFSGRQFSNSRSEMNVSTLELGDSALYLCASSQGTVEGTQYFGPGTRLLVL.

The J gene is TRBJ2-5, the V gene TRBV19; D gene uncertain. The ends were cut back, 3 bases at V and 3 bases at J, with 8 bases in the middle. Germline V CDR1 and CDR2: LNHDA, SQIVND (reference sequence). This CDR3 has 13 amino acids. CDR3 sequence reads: CASSMLAEETQYF. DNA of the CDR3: TGTGCCAGTAGTATGTTGGCGGAAGAGACCCAGTACTTC.

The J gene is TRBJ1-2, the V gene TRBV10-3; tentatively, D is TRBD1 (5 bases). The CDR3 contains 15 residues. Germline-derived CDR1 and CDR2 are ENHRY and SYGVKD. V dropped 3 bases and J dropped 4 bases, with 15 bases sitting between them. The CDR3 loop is CAISEVGLGGYGYTF. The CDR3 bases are TGTGCCATCAGTGAAGTAGGGCTCGGGGGCTATGGCTACACCTTC.

The CDR3 DNA reads as TGTGCCAGCAGACACGGGACAGGAGGTGGAAACACCATATATTTT. This translates into CASRHGTGGGNTIYF. The chain is built from TRBV7-9 and TRBJ1-3, with 8 nucleotides matching TRBD1. The V and J ends lost 6 bases and 3 bases, in that order; junction bases with no gene match: 7. The CDR3 consists of 15 residues. Germline-derived CDR1 and CDR2 are SEHNR and FQNEAQ (reference sequence).

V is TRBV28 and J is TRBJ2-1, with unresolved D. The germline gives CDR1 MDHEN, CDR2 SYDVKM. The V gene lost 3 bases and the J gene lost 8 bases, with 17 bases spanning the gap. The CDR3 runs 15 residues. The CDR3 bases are TGTGCCAGCAGTTTGATGGCCCGGGTATTCGATGAGCAGTTCTTC. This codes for CASSLMARVFDEQFF.

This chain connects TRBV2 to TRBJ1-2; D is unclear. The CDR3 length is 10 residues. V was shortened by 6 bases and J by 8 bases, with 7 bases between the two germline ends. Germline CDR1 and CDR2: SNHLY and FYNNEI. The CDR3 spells CASRGGGYTF. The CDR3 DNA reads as TGTGCCAGCAGGGGCGGGGGCTACACCTTC.

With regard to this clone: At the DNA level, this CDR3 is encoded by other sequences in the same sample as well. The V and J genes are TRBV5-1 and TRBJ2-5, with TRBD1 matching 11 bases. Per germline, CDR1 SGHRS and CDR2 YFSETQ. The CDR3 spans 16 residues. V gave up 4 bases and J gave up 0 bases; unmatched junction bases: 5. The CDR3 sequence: CASSGGTGGYQETQYF. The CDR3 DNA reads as TGCGCCAGCAGCGGGGGGACAGGGGGATACCAAGAGACCCAGTACTTC. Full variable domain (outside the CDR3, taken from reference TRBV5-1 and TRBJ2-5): KAGVTQTPRYLIKTRGQQVTLSCSPISGHRSVSWYQQTPGQGLQFLFEYFSETQRNKGNFPGRFSGRQFSNSRSEMNVSTLELGDSALYLCASSGGTGGYQETQYFGPGTRLLVL.

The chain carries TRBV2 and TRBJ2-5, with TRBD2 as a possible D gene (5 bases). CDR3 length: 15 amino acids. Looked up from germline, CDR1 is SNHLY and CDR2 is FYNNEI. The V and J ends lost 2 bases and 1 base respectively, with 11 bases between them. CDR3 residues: CASSETPRGQETQYF. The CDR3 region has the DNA TGTGCCAGCAGTGAAACACCACGGGGCCAAGAGACCCAGTACTTC.

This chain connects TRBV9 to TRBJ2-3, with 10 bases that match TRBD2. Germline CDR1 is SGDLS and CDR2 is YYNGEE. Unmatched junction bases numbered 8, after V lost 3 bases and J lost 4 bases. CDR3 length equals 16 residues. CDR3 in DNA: TGTGCCAGCAGCGGAGCAGCGGGAGGGCCAGCAGATACGCAGTATTTT. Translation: CASSGAAGGPADTQYF.

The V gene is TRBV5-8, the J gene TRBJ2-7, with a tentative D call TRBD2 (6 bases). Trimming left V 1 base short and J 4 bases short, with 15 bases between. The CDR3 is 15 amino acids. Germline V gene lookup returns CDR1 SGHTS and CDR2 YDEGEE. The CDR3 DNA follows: TGTGCCAGCAGCTTGTATTCGGGAGAGGGGTACGAGCAGTACTTC. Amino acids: CASSLYSGEGYEQYF.

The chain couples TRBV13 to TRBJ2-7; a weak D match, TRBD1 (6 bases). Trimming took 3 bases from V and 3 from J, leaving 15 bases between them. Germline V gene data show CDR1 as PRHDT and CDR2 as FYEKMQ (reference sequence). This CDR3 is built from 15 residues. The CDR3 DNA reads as TGTGCCAGCAGCTTTGGGGGCCCTCGCCACTACGAGCAGTACTTC. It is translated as CASSFGGPRHYEQYF.

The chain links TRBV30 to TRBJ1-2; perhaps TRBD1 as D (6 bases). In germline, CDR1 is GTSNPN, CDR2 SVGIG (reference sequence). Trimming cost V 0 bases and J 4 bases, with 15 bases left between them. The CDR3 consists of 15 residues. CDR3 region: CAWSVPPQGSYGYTF. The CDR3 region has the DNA TGTGCCTGGAGTGTACCCCCGCAGGGGAGCTATGGCTACACCTTC.

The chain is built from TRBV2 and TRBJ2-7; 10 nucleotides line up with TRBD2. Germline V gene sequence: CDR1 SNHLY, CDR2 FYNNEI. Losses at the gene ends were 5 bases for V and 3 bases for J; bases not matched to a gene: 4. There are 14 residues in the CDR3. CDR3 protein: CASSPRTSGYEQYF. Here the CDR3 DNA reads TGTGCCAGCAGTCCGCGGACTAGCGGCTACGAGCAGTACTTC.

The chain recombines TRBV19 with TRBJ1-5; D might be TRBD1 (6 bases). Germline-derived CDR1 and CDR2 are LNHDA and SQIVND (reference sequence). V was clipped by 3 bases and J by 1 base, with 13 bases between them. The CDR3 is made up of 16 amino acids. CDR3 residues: CASSITGIGSNQPQHF. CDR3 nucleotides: TGTGCCAGTAGTATTACAGGGATAGGAAGCAATCAGCCCCAGCATTTT.

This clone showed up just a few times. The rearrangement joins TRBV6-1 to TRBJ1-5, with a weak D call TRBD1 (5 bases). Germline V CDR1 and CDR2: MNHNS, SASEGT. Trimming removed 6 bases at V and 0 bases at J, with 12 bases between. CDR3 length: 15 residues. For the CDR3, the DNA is TGTGCCAGCAGGACCGACAGCAATAGCAATCAGCCCCAGCATTTT. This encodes CASRTDSNSNQPQHF.

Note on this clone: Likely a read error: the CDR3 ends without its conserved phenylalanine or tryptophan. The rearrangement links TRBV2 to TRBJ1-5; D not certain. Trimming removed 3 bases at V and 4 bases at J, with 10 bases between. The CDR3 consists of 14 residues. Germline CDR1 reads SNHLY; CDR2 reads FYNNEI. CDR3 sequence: CASSEDLGNQPQHV. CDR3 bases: TGTGCCAGCAGTGAGGACTTAGGTAATCAGCCCCAGCATGTT.

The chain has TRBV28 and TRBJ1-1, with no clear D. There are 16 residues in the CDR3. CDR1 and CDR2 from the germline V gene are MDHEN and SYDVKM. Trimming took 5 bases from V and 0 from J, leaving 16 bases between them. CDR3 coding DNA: TGTGCCAGCAGTCCTTCTGGAGCATCCATGAACACTGAAGCTTTCTTT. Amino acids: CASSPSGASMNTEAFF.

The CDR3 DNA reads as TGTGCCAGCAGTTACTTTGCGGGAAAGTACTACGAGCAGTACTTC. This gives the protein CASSYFAGKYYEQYF. This chain links TRBV6-5 with TRBJ2-7, with D possibly matching TRBD2 (6 bases). The CDR3 contains 15 residues. Germline CDR1 reads MNHEY; CDR2 reads SVGAGI. The V gene lost 1 base and the J gene lost 3 bases, with 13 bases spanning the gap.

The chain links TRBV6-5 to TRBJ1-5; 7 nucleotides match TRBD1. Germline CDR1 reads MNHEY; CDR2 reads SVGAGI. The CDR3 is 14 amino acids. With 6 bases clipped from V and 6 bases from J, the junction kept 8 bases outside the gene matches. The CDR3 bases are TGTGCCAGCAGCCGCGGAGGGGGCTTTCAGCCCCAGCATTTT. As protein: CASSRGGGFQPQHF.

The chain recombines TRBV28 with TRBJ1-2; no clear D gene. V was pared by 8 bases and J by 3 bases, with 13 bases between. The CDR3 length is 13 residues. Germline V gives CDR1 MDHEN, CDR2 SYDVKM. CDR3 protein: CASHEGGHYGYTF. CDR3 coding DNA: TGTGCCAGCCATGAGGGTGGGCACTATGGCTACACCTTC.

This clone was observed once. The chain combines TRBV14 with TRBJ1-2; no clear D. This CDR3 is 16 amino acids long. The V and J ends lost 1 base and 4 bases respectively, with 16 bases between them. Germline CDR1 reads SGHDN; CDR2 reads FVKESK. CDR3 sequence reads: CASSQAPLRSVYGYTF. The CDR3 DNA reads TGTGCCAGCAGCCAAGCCCCGCTTCGCTCGGTCTATGGCTACACCTTC.

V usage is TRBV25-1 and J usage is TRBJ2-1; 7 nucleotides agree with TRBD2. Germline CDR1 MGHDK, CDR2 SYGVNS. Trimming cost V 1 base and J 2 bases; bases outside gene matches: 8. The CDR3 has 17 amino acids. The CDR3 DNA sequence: TGTGCCAGCAGTGAATCCCCCCTAGCGGATACCTACAATGAGCAGTTCTTC. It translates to CASSESPLADTYNEQFF.

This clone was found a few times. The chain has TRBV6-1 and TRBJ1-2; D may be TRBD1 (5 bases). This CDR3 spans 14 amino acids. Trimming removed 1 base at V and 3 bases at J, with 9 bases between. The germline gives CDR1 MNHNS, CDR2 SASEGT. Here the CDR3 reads CASSEVLQDYGYTF. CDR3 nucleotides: TGTGCCAGCAGTGAAGTCTTACAGGACTATGGCTACACCTTC.

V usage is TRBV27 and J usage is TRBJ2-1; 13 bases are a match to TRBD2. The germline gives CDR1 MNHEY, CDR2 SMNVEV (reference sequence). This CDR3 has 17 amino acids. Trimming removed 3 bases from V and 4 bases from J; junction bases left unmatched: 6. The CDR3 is CASSLIGTSGEYNEQFF. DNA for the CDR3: TGTGCCAGCAGTTTGATAGGGACTAGCGGGGAGTACAATGAGCAGTTCTTC.

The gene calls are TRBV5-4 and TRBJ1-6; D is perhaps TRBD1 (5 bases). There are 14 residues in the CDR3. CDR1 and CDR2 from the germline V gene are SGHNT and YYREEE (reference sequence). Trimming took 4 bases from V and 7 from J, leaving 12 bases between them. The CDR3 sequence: CASSLDKGNSPLHF. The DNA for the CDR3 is TGTGCCAGCAGCCTAGACAAGGGGAATTCACCCCTCCACTTT.

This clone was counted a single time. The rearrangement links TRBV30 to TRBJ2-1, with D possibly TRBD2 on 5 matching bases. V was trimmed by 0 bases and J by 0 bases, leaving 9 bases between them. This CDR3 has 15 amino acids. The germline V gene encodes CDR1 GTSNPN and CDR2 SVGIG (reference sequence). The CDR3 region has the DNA TGTGCCTGGAGTGTACGGGAATACTCCTACAATGAGCAGTTCTTC. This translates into CAWSVREYSYNEQFF.

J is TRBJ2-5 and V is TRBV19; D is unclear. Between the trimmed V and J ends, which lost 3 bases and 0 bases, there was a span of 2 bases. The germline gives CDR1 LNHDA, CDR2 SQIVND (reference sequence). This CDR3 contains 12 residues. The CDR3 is CASSIDQETQYF. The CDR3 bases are TGTGCCAGTAGTATCGACCAAGAGACCCAGTACTTC.

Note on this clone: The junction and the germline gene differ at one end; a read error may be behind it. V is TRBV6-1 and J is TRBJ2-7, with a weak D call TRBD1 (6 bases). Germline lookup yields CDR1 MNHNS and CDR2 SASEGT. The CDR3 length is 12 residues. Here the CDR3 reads CASREGTMEQYF. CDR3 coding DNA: TGTGCCAGCAGAGAAGGGACAATGGAACAGTACTTC.

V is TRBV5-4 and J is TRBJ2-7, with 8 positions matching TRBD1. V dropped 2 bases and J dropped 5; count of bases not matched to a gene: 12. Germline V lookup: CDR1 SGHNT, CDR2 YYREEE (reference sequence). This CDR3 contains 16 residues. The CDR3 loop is CASSFGGTGISHEQYF. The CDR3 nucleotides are TGTGCCAGCAGCTTCGGTGGGACAGGCATTTCCCACGAGCAGTACTTC.

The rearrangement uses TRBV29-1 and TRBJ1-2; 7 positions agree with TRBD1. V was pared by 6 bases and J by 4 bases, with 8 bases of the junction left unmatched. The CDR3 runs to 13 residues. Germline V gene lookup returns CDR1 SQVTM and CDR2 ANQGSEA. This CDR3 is CSVSTGSSYGYTF. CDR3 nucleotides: TGCAGCGTCTCGACAGGGTCTAGCTATGGCTACACCTTC. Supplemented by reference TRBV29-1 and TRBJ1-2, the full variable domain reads SAVISQKPSRDICQRGTSLTIQCQVDSQVTMMFWYRQQPGQSLTLIATANQGSEATYESGFVIDKFPISRPNLTFSTLTVSNMSPEDSSIYLCSVSTGSSYGYTFGSGTRLTVV.